This T cell receptor (beta chain) originates from a study of blood T cell repertoires in COVID-19. Study context: Sites in the United States, Italy and Spain provided acute and convalescent COVID-19 samples. T cells, B-cell-depleted T cells, or PBMCs provided the cDNA or gDNA that served as material.

Authors' processing steps: How many nucleated cells were present was estimated from reference gene primer amplification. Using immunoSEQ multiplex PCR, the repertoire was profiled, and TCRdb retains in-frame clones only, with some absent. The V and J calls and clone size were taken over from that table, and D and trimming were inferred from the DNA. The sample lists over 100,000 clones, 80% to 90% occurring once. Seattle researchers signed up patients amid active infection and tracked them longitudinally. The sequenced sample consisted of peripheral blood. This TCR came from a man in his 60s with COVID-19, enrolled during active disease.

CDR3 residues: CASSKRQGQETQYF. In DNA, the CDR3 is TGTGCCAGCAGTAAGAGACAGGGGCAGGAGACCCAGTACTTC. The chain recombines TRBV2 with TRBJ2-5; TRBD1 aligns across 8 bases. With V trimmed by 5 bases and J by 5 bases, 7 bases remained unmatched. Germline CDR1 reads SNHLY; CDR2 reads FYNNEI. This CDR3 region has 14 residues.